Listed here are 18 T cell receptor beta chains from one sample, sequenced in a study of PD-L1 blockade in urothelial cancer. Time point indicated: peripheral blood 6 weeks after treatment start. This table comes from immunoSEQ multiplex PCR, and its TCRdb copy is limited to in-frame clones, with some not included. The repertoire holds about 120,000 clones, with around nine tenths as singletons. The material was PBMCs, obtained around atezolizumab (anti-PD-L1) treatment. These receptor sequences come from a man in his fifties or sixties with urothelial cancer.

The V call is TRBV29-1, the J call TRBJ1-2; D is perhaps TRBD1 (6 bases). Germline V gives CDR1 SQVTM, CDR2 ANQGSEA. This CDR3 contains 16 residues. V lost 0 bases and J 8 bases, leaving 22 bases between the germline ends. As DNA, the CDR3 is TGCAGCGTTGAAGATCTCCGGGACAATTATCTTAAGGGCTACACCTTC. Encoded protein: CSVEDLRDNYLKGYTF. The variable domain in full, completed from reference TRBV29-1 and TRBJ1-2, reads SAVISQKPSRDICQRGTSLTIQCQVDSQVTMMFWYRQQPGQSLTLIATANQGSEATYESGFVIDKFPISRPNLTFSTLTVSNMSPEDSSIYLCSVEDLRDNYLKGYTFGSGTRLTVV.

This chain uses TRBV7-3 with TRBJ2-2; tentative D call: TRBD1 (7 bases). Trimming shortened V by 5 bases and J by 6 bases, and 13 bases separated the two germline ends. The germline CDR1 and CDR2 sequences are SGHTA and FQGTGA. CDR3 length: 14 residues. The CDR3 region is CASSKTGEAGELFF. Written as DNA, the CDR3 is TGTGCCAGCAGCAAAACAGGGGAGGCCGGGGAGCTGTTTTTT.

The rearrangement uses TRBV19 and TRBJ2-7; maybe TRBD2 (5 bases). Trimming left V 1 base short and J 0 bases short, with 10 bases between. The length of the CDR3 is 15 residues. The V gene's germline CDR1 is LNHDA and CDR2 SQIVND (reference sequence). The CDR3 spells CASSIGTLASYEQYF. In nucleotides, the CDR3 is TGTGCCAGTAGTATAGGGACTCTCGCCTCCTACGAGCAGTACTTC. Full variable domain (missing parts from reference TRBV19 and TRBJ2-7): DGGITQSPKYLFRKEGQNVTLSCEQNLNHDAMYWYRQDPGQGLRLIYYSQIVNDFQKGDIAEGYSVSREKKESFPLTVTSAQKNPTAFYLCASSIGTLASYEQYFGPGTRLTVT.

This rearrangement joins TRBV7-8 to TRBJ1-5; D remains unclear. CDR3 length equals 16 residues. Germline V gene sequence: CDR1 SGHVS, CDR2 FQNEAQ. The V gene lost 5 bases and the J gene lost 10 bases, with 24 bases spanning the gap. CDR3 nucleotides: TGTGCCAGCAGCCAAAAGTTAGGCCGATCCTCGGGTCCCCAGCATTTT. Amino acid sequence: CASSQKLGRSSGPQHF.

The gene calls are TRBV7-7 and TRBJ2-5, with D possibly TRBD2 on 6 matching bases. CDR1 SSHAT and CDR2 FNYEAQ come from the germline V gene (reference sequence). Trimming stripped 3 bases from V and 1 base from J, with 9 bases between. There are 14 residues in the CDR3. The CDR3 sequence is CASSFPGVQETQYF. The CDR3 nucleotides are TGTGCCAGCAGCTTTCCGGGGGTCCAAGAGACCCAGTACTTC.

Written as DNA, the CDR3 is TGTGCCAGCAGTTTAGGCAGGGGAATCGAGCAGTACTTC. It codes for CASSLGRGIEQYF. The V call is TRBV28, the J call TRBJ2-7, with D perhaps matching TRBD1 (6 bases). CDR1 is MDHEN, CDR2 SYDVKM, per germline. V lost 2 bases to trimming and J lost 6 bases, with 11 bases between them. The CDR3 length is 13 residues.

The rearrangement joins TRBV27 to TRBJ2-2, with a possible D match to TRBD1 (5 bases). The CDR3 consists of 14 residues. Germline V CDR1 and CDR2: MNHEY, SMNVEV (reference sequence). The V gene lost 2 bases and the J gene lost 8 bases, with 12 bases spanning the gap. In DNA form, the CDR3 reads TGTGCCAGCAGTTTAAACCCAGGGAAAGGGGAGCTGTTTTTT. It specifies CASSLNPGKGELFF.

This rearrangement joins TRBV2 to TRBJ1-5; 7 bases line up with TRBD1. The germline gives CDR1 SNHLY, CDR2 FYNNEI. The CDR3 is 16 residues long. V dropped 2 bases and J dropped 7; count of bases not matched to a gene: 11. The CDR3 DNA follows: TGTGCCAGCAGTGAATTAAGGGGGCGTTTCGGCCAGCCCCAGCATTTT. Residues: CASSELRGRFGQPQHF.

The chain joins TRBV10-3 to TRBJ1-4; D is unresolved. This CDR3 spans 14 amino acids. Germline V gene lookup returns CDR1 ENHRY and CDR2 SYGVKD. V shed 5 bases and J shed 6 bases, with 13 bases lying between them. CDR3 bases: TGTGCCATCAGTCCCGCTAGGTCGGATGAAAAACTGTTTTTT. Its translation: CAISPARSDEKLFF.

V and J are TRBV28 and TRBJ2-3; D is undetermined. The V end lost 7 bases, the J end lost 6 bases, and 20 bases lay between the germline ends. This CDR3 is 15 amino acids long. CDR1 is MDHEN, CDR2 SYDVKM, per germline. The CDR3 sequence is CASKPRLHHKDTQYF. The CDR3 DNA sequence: TGTGCCAGCAAACCTAGGCTACACCACAAGGATACGCAGTATTTT. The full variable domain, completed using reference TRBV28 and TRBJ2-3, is DVKVTQSSRYLVKRTGEKVFLECVQDMDHENMFWYRQDPGLGLRLIYFSYDVKMKEKGDIPEGYSVSREKKERFSLILESASTNQTSMYLCASKPRLHHKDTQYFGPGTRLTVL.

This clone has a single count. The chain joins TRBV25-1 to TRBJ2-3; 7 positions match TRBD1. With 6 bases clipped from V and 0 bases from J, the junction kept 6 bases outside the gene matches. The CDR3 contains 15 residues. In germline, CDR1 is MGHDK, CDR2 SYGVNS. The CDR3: CASREDRSSTDTQYF. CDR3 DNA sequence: TGTGCCAGCAGGGAGGACAGGTCTAGCACAGATACGCAGTATTTT.

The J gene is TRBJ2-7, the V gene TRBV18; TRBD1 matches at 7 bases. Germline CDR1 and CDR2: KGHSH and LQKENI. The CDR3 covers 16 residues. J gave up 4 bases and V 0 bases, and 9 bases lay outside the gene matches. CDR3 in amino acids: CASSPPTLGQTYEQYF. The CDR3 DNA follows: TGTGCCAGCTCACCACCGACCCTGGGACAGACATACGAGCAGTACTTC.

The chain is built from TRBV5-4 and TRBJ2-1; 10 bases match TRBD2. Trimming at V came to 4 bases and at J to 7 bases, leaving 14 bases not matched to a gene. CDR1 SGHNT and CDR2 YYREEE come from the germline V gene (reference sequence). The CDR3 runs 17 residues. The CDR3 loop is CASSPGGSSGSYNEQFF. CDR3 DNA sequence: TGTGCCAGCAGCCCAGGGGGGTCTAGCGGGAGTTATAATGAGCAGTTCTTC.

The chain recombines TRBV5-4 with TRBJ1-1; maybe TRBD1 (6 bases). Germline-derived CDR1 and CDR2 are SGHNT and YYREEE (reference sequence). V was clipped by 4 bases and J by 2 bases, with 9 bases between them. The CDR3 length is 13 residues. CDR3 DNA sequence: TGTGCCAGCAGCAAAGGGGGAAACACTGAAGCTTTCTTT. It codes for CASSKGGNTEAFF.

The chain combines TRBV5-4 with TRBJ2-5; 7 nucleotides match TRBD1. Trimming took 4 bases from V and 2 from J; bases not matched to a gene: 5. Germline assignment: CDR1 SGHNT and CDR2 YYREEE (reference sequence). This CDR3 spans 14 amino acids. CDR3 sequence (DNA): TGTGCCAGCAGCCCGGGACAGTTTCAAGAGACCCAGTACTTC. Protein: CASSPGQFQETQYF.

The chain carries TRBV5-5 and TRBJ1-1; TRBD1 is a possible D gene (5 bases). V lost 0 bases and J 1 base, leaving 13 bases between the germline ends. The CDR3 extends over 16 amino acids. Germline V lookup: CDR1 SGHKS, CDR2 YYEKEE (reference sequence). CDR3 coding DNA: TGTGCCAGCAGCTTGGGGGTCGGGGGATGGAACACTGAAGCTTTCTTT. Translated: CASSLGVGGWNTEAFF.

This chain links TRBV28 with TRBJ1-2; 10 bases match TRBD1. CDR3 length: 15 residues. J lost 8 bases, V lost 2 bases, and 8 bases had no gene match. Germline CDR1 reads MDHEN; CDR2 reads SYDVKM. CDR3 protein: CASSLDGTGVSGYTF. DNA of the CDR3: TGTGCCAGCAGTTTAGATGGGACAGGGGTCTCCGGCTACACCTTC.

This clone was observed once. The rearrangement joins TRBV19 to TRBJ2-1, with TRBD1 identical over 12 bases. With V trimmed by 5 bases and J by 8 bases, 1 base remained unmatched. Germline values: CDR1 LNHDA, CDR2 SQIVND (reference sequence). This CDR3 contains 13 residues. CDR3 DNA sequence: TGTGCCAGTAGTCGGGACAGGGGGCATGAGCAGTTCTTC. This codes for CASSRDRGHEQFF. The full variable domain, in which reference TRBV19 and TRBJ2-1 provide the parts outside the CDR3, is DGGITQSPKYLFRKEGQNVTLSCEQNLNHDAMYWYRQDPGQGLRLIYYSQIVNDFQKGDIAEGYSVSREKKESFPLTVTSAQKNPTAFYLCASSRDRGHEQFFGPGTRLTVL.